This T cell receptor (beta chain) was observed in a study of T cells in Graves' hyperthyroidism and ophthalmopathy. Per the germline V gene, CDR1 is SGHRS and CDR2 is YFSETQ. CDR3 size: 15 residues. The germline V and J ends were trimmed by 0 bases and 7 bases, with 13 bases remaining between them. The cohort's ophthalmopathy patients, a group with duration under 3 months, had a Clinical Activity Score of at least 3 and a NOSPECS grade of at least 4. It was RNA transcripts that yielded the amplified TCR beta CDR3 regions. When the TCR CDR3 underwent first-round RT-PCR, the HTBI primer set was used. Each CDR3 protein is one row after TCRdb ran MiXCR on the multiplex PCR reads. Altogether about 640,000 distinct CDR3 sequences are present, more than 12% being singletons, with the ten largest covering around 12%. In this sample, this clonotype turned up a few times.

The clonotype originates from a woman in her forties or fifties with Graves' ophthalmopathy. The source material was blood. This chain connects TRBV5-1 to TRBJ1-4; the D gene is possibly TRBD1 (5 bases). The DNA of the CDR3 is TGCGCCAGCAGCTTGGCCTTGGGGGTCAGTGAAAAACTGTTTTTT. It encodes CASSLALGVSEKLFF.